Here is one T cell receptor (beta chain) with its context. Sequencing used immunoSEQ multiplex PCR; TCRdb keeps in-frame clones, though not all of them. The data contain tens of thousands of clones, 94% of them singletons. The data belong to a study of technical replicates of blood from a few donors. The sequence derives from a human donor in good health. The sample was T cells isolated from PBMCs.

CDR3 DNA sequence: TGTGCCAGCAGCGTGAACAGTGACATGAACACTGAAGCTTTCTTT. It yields the protein CASSVNSDMNTEAFF. The chain links TRBV9 to TRBJ1-1; D unclear. V was shortened by 2 bases and J by 0 bases, with 11 bases between the two germline ends. This CDR3 is 15 amino acids long. From germline, CDR1 is SGDLS and CDR2 YYNGEE.